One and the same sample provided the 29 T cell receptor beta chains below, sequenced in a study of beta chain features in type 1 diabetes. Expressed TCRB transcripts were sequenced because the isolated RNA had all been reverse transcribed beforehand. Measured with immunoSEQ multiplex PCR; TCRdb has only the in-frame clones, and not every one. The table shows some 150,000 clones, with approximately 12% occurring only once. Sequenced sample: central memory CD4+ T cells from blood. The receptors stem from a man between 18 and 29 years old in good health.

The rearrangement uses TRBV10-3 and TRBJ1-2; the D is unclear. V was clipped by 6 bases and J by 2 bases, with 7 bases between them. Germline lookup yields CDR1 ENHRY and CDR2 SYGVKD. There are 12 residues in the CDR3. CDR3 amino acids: CAIREENYGYTF. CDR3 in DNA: TGTGCCATCAGGGAGGAAAACTATGGCTACACCTTC.

This chain's CDR3 is CASSRVTRGENEQFF. The CDR3 coding sequence is TGCGCCAGCAGCCGCGTGACCCGTGGGGAAAATGAGCAGTTCTTC. This chain joins TRBV4-3 and TRBJ2-1, with D hard to call. V was trimmed by 4 bases and J by 7 bases, leaving 17 bases between them. CDR3 length equals 15 residues. Germline assignment: CDR1 LGHNA and CDR2 YSLEER.

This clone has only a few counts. This CDR3 is CASSQPRQGTDTQYF. The CDR3 bases are TGCGCCAGCAGCCAACCCCGACAGGGCACAGATACGCAGTATTTT. The V gene is TRBV4-1, the J gene TRBJ2-3; weak D call: TRBD1 (6 bases). V was cut by 2 bases and J by 1 base, with 10 bases left in between. The V gene's germline CDR1 is MGHRA and CDR2 YSYEKL. CDR3 length: 15 residues.

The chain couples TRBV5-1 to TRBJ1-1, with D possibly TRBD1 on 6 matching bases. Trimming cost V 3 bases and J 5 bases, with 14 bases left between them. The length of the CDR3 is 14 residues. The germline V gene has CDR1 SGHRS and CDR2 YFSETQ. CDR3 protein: CASSSQTGATEAFF. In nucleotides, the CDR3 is TGCGCCAGCAGCTCCCAGACGGGGGCGACTGAAGCTTTCTTT.

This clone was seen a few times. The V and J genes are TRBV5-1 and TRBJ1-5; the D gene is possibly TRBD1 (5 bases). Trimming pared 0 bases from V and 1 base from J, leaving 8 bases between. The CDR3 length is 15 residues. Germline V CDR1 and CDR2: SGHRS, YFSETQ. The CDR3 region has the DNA TGCGCCAGCAGCTTGGGCGACAGCAGCAATCAGCCCCAGCATTTT. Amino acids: CASSLGDSSNQPQHF.

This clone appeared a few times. The CDR3 DNA sequence: TGCAGCGCCCTCCGAGGAACAGGGAACTACAATGAGCAGTTCTTC. It encodes CSALRGTGNYNEQFF. The chain combines TRBV29-1 with TRBJ2-1; perhaps TRBD1 as D (6 bases). Looked up from germline, CDR1 is SQVTM and CDR2 is ANQGSEA. V gave up 7 bases and J gave up 3 bases, with 19 bases separating them. This CDR3 contains 15 residues.

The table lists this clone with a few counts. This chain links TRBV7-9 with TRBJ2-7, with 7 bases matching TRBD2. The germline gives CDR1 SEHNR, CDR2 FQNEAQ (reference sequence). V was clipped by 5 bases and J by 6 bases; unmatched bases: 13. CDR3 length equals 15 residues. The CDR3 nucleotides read TGTGCCAGCAGCCCGGTGGGTAGCGGGTACAGCGAGCAGTACTTC. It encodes CASSPVGSGYSEQYF.

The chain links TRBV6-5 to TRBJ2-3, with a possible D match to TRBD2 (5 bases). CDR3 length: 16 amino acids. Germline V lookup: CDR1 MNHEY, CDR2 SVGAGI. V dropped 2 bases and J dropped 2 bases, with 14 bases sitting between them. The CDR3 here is CASSYGGRGFTDTQYF. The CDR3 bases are TGTGCCAGCAGTTACGGAGGCCGCGGATTCACAGATACGCAGTATTTT.

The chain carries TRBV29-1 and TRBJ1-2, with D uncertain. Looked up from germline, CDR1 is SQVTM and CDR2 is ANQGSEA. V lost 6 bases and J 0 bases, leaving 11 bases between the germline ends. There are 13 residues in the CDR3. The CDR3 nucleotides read TGCAGCGTAGCGACAATGGCTAACTATGGCTACACCTTC. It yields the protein CSVATMANYGYTF.

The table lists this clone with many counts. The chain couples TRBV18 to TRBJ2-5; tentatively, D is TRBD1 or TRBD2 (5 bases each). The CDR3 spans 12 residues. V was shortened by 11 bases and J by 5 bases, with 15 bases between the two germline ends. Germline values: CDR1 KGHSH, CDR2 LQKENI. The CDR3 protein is CAGRGRGETQYF. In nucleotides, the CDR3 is TGTGCCGGCCGGGGCCGTGGCGAGACCCAGTACTTC.

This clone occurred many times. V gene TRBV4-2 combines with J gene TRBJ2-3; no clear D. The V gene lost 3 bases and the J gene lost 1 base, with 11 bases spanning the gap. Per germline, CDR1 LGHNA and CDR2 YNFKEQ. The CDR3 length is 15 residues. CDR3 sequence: CASSHQLPGTDTQYF. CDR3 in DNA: TGTGCCAGCAGCCACCAACTACCGGGCACAGATACGCAGTATTTT.

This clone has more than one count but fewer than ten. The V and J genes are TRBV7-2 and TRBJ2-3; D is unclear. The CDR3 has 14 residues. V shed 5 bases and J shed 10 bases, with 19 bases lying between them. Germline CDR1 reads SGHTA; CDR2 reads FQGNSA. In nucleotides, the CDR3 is TGTGCCAGCAGCGTGCAAGGACCCTCCCATCCGCAGTATTTT. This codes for CASSVQGPSHPQYF.

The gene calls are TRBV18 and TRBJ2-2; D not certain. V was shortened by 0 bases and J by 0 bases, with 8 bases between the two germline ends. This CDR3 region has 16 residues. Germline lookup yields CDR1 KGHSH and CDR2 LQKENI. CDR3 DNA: TGTGCCAGCTCACCACCGTACAGTTCGAACACCGGGGAGCTGTTTTTT. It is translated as CASSPPYSSNTGELFF.

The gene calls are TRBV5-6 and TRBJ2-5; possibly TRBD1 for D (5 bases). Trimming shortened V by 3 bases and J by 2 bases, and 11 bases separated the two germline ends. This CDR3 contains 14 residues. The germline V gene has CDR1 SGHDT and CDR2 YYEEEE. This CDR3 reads CASSWGDRQETQYF. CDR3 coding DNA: TGTGCCAGCAGCTGGGGCGACAGACAAGAGACCCAGTACTTC.

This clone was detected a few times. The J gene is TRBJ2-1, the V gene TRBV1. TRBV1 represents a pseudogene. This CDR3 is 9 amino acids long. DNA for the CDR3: TGCACCAGCTCCCATGAGCAGTTCTTC. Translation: CTSSHEQFF.

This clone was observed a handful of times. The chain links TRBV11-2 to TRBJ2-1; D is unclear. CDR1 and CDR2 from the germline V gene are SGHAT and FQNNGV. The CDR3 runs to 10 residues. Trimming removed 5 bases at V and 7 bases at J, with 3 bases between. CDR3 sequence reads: CASSRNEQFF. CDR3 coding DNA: TGTGCCAGCAGCAGGAATGAGCAGTTCTTC.

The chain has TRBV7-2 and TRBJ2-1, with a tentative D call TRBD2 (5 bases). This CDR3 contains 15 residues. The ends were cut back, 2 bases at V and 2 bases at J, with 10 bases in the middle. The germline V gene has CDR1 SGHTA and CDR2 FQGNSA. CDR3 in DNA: TGTGCCAGCAGCTTAAAGGACGGGACCTACAATGAGCAGTTCTTC. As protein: CASSLKDGTYNEQFF.

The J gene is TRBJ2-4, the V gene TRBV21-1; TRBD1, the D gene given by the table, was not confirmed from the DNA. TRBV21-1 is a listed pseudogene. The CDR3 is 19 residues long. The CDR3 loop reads CASSNPNLRGQGAKNIQYF. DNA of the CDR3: TGTGCCAGCAGCAATCCAAACCTTAGGGGACAGGGGGCGAAGAACATTCAGTACTTC.

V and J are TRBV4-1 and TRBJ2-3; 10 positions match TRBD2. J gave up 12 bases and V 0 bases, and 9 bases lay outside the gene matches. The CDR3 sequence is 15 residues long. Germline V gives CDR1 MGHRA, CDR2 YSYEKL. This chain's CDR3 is CASSQDRAGLAAQYF. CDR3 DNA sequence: TGCGCCAGCAGCCAAGATCGGGCTGGACTAGCGGCCCAGTATTTT.

CDR3 region: CASSSTVANYGYTF. In DNA, the CDR3 is TGCGCCAGCAGCTCCACAGTAGCTAACTATGGCTACACCTTC. This sequence joins TRBV5-1 and TRBJ1-2; D is undetermined. The CDR3 loop spans 14 amino acids. Germline lookup yields CDR1 SGHRS and CDR2 YFSETQ. The V gene lost 3 bases and the J gene lost 0 bases, with 9 bases spanning the gap.

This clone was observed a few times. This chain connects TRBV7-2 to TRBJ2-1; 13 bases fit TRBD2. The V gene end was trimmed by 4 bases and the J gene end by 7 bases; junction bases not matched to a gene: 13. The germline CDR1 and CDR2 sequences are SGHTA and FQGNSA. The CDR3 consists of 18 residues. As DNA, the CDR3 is TGTGCCAGCAGCTGGCGGGGTAGACTAGCGGGAGGAAGGAATGAGCAGTTCTTC. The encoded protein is CASSWRGRLAGGRNEQFF. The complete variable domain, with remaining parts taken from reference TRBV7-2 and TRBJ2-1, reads GAGVSQSPSNKVTEKGKDVELRCDPISGHTALYWYRQSLGQGLEFLIYFQGNSAPDKSGLPSDRFSAERTGGSVSTLTIQRTQQEDSAVYLCASSWRGRLAGGRNEQFFGPGTRLTVL.

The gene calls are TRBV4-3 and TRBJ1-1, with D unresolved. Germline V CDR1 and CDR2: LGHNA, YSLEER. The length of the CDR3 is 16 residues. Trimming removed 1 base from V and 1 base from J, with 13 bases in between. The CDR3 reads CASSQVVQSKNTEAFF. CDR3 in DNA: TGCGCCAGCAGCCAAGTCGTACAGTCGAAGAACACTGAAGCTTTCTTT.

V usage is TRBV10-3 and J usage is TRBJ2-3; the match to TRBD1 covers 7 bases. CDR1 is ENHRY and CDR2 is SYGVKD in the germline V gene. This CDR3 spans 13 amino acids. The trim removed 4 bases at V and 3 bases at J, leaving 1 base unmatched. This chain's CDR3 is CAISGQGTDTQYF. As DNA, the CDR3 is TGTGCCATCAGTGGACAGGGAACAGATACGCAGTATTTT.

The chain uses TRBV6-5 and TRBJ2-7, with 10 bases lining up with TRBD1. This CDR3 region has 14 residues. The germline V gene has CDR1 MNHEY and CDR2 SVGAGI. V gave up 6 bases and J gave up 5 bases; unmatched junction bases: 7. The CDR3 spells CASSMDRGSNEQYF. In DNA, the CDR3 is TGTGCCAGCAGCATGGACAGGGGGTCCAACGAGCAGTACTTC.

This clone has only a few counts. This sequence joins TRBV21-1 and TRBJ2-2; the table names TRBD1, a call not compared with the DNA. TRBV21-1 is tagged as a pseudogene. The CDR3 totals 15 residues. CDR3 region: CASSKDRGRAGELFF. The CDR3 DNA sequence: TGTGCCAGCAGCAAAGACAGGGGCAGGGCCGGGGAGCTGTTTTTT.

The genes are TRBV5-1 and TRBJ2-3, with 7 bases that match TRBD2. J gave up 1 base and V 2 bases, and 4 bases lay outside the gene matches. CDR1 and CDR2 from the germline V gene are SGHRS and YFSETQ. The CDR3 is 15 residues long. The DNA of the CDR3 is TGCGCCAGCAGCTTTGGACTAGGGGGCACAGATACGCAGTATTTT. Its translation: CASSFGLGGTDTQYF.

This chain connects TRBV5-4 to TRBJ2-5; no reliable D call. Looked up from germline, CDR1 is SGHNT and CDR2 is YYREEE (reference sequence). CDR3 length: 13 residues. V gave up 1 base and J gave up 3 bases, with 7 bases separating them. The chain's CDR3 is CASSLRAEETQYF. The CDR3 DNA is TGTGCCAGCAGCTTGAGGGCAGAAGAGACCCAGTACTTC.

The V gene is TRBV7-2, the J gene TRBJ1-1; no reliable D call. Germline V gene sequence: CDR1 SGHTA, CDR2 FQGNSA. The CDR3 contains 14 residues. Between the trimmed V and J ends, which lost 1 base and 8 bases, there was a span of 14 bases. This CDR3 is CASSLERQTGEAFF. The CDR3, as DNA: TGTGCCAGCAGCTTAGAGAGGCAAACGGGCGAAGCTTTCTTT.

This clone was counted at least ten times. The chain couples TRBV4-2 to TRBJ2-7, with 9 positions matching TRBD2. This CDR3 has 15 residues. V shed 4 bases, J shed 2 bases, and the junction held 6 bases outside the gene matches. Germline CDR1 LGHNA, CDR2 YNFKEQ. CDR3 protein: CASSPAAGGTYEQYF. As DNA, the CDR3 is TGTGCCAGCAGCCCAGCGGCGGGAGGGACCTACGAGCAGTACTTC.